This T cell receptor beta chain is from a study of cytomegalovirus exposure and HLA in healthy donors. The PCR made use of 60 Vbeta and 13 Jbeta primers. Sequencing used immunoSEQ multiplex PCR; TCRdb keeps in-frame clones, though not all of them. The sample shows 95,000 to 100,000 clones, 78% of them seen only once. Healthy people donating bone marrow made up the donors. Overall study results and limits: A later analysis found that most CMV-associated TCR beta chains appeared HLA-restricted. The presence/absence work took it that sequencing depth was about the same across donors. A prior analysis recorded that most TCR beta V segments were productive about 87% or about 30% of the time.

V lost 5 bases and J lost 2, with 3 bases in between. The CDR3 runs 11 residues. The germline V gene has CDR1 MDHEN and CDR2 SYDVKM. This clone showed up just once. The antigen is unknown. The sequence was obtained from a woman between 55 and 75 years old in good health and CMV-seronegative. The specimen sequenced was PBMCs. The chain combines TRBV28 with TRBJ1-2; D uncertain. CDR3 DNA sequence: TGTGCCAGCAGTCTAAACTATGGCTACACCTTC. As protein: CASSLNYGYTF.